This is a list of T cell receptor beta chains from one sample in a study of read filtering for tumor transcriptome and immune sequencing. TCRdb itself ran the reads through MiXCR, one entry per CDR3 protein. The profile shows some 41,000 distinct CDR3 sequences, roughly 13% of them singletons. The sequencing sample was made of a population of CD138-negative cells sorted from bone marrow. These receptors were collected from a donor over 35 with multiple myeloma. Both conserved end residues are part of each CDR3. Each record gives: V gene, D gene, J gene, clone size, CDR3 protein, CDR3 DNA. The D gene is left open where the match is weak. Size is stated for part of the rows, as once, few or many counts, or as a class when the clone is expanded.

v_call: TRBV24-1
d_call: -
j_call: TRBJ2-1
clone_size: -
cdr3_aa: CATSDPGTAGLDEQFF
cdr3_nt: TGTGCCACCAGTGACCCCGGGACTGCGGGCTTGGATGAGCAGTTCTTC

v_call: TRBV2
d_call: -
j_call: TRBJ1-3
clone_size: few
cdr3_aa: CASDGSSGNTIYF
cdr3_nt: TGTGCCAGTGACGGGAGCTCTGGAAACACCATATATTTT

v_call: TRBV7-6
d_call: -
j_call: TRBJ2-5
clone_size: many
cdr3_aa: CASSLDGTQYF
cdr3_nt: TGTGCCAGCAGCTTAGATGGGACCCAGTACTTC

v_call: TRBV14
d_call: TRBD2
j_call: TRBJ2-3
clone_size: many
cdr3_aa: CASSQDSREITDTQYF
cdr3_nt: TGTGCCAGCAGCCAAGATTCGCGGGAGATCACAGATACGCAGTATTTT

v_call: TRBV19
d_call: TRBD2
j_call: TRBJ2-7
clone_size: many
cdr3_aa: CASSYGTTYEQYF
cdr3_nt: TGTGCCAGTAGTTACGGGACTACCTACGAGCAGTACTTC

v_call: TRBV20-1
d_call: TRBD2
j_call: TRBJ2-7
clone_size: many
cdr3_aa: CSASGLAVVSRYEQYF
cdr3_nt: TGCAGTGCTAGCGGACTAGCTGTGGTTTCCCGCTACGAGCAGTACTTC

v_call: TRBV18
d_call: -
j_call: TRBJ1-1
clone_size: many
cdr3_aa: CASSPREGKKAFF
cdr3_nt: TGTGCCAGCTCACCTCGGGAGGGAAAAAAAGCTTTCTTT

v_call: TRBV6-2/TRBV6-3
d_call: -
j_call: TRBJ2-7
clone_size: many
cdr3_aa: CASRPGRALSYEQYF
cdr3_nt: TGTGCCAGCAGACCCGGGCGGGCCCTCTCCTACGAGCAGTACTTC

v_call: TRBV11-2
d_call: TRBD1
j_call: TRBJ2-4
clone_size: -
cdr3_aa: CASSNSGTDQYF
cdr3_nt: TGTGCCAGCAGCAACTCCGGGACAGACCAGTACTTC

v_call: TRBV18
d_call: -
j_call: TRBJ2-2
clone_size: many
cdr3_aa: CASSLEANTGELFF
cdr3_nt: TGTGCCAGCTCACTAGAAGCTAACACCGGGGAGCTGTTTTTT

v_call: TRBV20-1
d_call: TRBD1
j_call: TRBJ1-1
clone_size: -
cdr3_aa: CGARSGTGNIEAFF
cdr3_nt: TGCGGTGCACGGTCCGGGACAGGGAACATTGAAGCTTTCTTT

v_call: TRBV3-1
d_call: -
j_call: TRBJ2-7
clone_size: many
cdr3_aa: CASSLTGQPYEQYF
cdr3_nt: TGTGCCAGCAGCCTAACGGGACAACCCTACGAGCAGTACTTC

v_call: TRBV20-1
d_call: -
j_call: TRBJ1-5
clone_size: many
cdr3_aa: CSARQGIWSNQPQHF
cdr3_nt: TGCAGTGCTAGACAGGGGATCTGGAGCAATCAGCCCCAGCATTTT

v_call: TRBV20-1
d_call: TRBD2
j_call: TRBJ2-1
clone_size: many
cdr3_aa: CSARVPSGSDEQFF
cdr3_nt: TGCAGTGCTAGAGTACCTAGCGGGAGTGATGAGCAGTTCTTC

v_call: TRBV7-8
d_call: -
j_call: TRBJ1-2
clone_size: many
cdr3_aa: CASSVRELIYGYTF
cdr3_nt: TGTGCCAGCAGCGTTCGAGAGCTGATATATGGCTACACCTTC

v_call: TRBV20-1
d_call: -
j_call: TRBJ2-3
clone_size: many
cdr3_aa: CSARGGVRADTQYF
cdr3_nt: TGCAGTGCTAGAGGTGGGGTTCGCGCAGATACGCAGTATTTT

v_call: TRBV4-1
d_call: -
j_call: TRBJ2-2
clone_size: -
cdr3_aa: CASSQGQGSTSSTGELFF
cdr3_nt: TGCGCCAGCAGCCAAGGTCAGGGTAGCACAAGCAGCACCGGGGAGCTGTTTTTT

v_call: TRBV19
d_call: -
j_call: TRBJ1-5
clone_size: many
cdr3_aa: CASSQVEGIQPQHF
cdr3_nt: TGTGCCAGTAGCCAGGTGGAGGGAATTCAGCCCCAGCATTTT

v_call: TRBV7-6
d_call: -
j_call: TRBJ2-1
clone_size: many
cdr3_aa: CASSFRRTAGQFF
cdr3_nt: TGTGCCAGCAGCTTTCGCCGGACAGCAGGGCAGTTCTTC

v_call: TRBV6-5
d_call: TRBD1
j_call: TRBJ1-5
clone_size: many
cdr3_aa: CASSSGQGYNQPQHF
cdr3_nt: TGTGCCAGCAGTTCGGGACAGGGATACAATCAGCCCCAGCATTTT

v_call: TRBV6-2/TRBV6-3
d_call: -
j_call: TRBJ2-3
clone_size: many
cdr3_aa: CASSYIPSAPEDTQYF
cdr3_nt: TGTGCCAGCAGTTACATCCCTAGCGCCCCTGAAGATACGCAGTATTTT

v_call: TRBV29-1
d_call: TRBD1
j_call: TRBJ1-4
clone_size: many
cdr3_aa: CSVGIRQGGEKLFF
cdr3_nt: TGCAGCGTTGGTATCAGACAGGGTGGAGAAAAACTGTTTTTT

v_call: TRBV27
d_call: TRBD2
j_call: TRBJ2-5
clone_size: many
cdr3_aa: CASMLAGEETQYF
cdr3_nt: TGTGCCAGCATGCTAGCGGGAGAAGAGACCCAGTACTTC

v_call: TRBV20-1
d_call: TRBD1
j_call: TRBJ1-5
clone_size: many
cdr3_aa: CSARAGGYNQPQHF
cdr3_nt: TGCAGTGCTAGGGCAGGGGGATACAATCAGCCCCAGCATTTT

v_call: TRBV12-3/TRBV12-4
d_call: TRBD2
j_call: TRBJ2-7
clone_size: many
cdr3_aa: CASSASSGRVGEQYF
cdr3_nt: TGTGCCAGCAGTGCCTCTAGCGGGAGGGTTGGAGAGCAGTACTTC

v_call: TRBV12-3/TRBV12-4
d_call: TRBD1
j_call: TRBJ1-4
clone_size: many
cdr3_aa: CASSRQGGGEKLFF
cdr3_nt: TGTGCCAGCAGTCGACAGGGAGGTGGTGAAAAACTGTTTTTT

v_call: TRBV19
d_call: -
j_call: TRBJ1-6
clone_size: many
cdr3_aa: CASSPGQIFNSPLHF
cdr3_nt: TGTGCCAGTAGCCCCGGACAGATCTTTAATTCACCCCTCCACTTT

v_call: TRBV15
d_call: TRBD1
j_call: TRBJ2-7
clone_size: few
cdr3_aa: CATSRDLLGQGAYEQYF
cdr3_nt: TGTGCCACCAGCAGAGATCTGTTAGGACAGGGGGCCTACGAGCAGTACTTC

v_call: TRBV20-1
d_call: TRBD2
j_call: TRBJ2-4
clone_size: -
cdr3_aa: CSASVAGGSSKNIQYF
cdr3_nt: TGCAGTGCTAGCGTAGCGGGAGGGTCGTCCAAAAACATTCAGTACTTC

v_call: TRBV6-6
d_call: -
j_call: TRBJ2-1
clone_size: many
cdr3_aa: CASSSGTDNEQFF
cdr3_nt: TGTGCCAGCAGTTCCGGGACTGACAATGAGCAGTTCTTC

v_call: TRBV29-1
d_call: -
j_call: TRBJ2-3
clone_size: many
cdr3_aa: CSVGQSTDTQYF
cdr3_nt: TGCAGCGTTGGTCAGAGCACAGATACGCAGTATTTT

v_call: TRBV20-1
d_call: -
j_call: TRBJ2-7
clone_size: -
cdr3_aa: CSARGQAGNYEQYF
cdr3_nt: TGCAGTGCTAGGGGTCAGGCAGGGAACTACGAGCAGTACTTC

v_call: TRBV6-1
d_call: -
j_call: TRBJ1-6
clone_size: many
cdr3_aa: CASIDISSNSPLHF
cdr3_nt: TGTGCCAGCATTGACATCTCTTCGAATTCACCCCTCCACTTT

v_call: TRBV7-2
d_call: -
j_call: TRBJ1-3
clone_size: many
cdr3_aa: CASRRGLSGNTIYF
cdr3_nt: TGTGCCAGCAGACGAGGACTCTCTGGAAACACCATATATTTT

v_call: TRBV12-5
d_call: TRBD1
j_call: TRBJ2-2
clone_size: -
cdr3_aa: CASGFPAGTGAGELFF
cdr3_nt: TGTGCTAGTGGTTTCCCGGCGGGGACAGGGGCCGGGGAGCTGTTTTTT

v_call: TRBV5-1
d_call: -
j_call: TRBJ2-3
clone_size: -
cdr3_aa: CASSFQAPDTQYF
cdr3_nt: TGCGCCAGCAGCTTTCAGGCACCTGATACGCAGTATTTT

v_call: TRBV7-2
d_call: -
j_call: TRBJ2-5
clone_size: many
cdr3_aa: CASSLDGRGETQYF
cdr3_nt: TGTGCCAGCAGCTTAGACGGGAGAGGAGAGACCCAGTACTTC

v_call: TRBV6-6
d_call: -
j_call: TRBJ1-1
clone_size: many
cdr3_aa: CASNQGRRNTEAFF
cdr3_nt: TGTGCCAGCAATCAGGGACGGAGAAACACTGAAGCTTTCTTT

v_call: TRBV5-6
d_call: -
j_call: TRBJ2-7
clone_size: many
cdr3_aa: CASSPQDRAYEQYF
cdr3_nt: TGTGCCAGCAGCCCACAGGACAGAGCCTACGAGCAGTACTTC

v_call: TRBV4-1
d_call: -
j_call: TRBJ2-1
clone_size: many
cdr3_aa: CASSHSPQGNEQFF
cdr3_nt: TGCGCCAGCAGCCACTCTCCACAGGGAAATGAGCAGTTCTTC

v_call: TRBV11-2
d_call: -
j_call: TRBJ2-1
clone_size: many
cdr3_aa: CASSSRGYNEQFF
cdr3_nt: TGTGCCAGCAGCTCCCGGGGCTACAATGAGCAGTTCTTC

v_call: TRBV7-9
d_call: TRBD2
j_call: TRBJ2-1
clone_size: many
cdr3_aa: CASSQTSGPFYNEQFF
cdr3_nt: TGTGCCAGCAGCCAGACTAGCGGCCCCTTTTACAATGAGCAGTTCTTC

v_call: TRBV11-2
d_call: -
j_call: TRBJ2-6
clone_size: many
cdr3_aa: CASSSTSGANVLTF
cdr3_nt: TGTGCCAGCAGCTCCACCTCTGGGGCCAACGTCCTGACTTTC

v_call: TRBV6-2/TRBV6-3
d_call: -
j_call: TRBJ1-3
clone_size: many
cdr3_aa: CASSYLTGAGNTIYF
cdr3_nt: TGTGCCAGCAGTTACTTAACAGGCGCTGGAAACACCATATATTTT

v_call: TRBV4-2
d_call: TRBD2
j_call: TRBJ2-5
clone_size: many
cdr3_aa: CASSQDLGAGGVETQYF
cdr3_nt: TGTGCCAGCAGCCAAGATCTGGGGGCGGGAGGGGTGGAGACCCAGTACTTC

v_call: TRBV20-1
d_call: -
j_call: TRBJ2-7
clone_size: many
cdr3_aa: CSAPDGYEQYF
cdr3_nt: TGCAGTGCTCCGGACGGGTACGAGCAGTACTTC

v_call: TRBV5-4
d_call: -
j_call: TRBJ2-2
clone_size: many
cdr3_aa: CASSFRFGGANTGELFF
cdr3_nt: TGTGCCAGCAGCTTCAGATTTGGCGGCGCGAACACCGGGGAGCTGTTTTTT

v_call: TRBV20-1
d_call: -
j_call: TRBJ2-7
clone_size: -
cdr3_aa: CSARGFYEQYF
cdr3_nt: TGCAGTGCTAGAGGTTTTTACGAGCAGTACTTC